A selection of T cell receptor beta chains follows, all from one sample in a study of memory CD4+ T cells and cytomegalovirus serostatus. Clones were read by immunoSEQ multiplex PCR, and TCRdb kept only the in-frame ones, dropping some. Among around 57,000 clones listed, less than 85% were seen once. Input material: memory CD4+ T cells from blood. These receptor sequences come from an adult in good health and CMV-seronegative. Some clones in this sample may be carry-over from other donors' samples. CDR3s include the opening cysteine and the closing phenylalanine or tryptophan. Fields, in order: J gene, clone size, D gene, V gene, CDR3 DNA, CDR3 protein. The D gene is left open where the match is weak. Clone size is given for some rows only: seen once, a few or many times, or a class if the clone is expanded.

J gene: TRBJ2-1; clone size: few; D gene: .; V gene: TRBV4-1; CDR3 DNA: TGCGCCAGCAGCCAAGGCAGGGGAAGGTCCTACAATGAGCAGTTCTTC; CDR3 protein: CASSQGRGRSYNEQFF
J gene: TRBJ2-5; clone size: .; D gene: TRBD2; V gene: TRBV7-2; CDR3 DNA: TGTGCCAGCAGCTTAGGGAGCGGGAGACAAGAGACCCAGTACTTC; CDR3 protein: CASSLGSGRQETQYF
J gene: TRBJ1-3; clone size: .; D gene: .; V gene: TRBV28; CDR3 DNA: TGTGCCAGCAGTTTAACCGGCAGGGCCTTTTCTGGAAACACCATATATTTT; CDR3 protein: CASSLTGRAFSGNTIYF
J gene: TRBJ2-3; clone size: .; D gene: TRBD2; V gene: TRBV30; CDR3 DNA: TGTGCCTGGAGTCCACTAGCGGGAGGAGGTACGCAGTATTTT; CDR3 protein: CAWSPLAGGGTQYF
J gene: TRBJ2-5; clone size: .; D gene: TRBD1; V gene: TRBV6-5; CDR3 DNA: TGTGCCAGCAGTCGGGACAGGAGGATTCAAGAGACCCAGTACTTC; CDR3 protein: CASSRDRRIQETQYF
J gene: TRBJ2-7; clone size: .; D gene: .; V gene: TRBV7-2; CDR3 DNA: TGTGCCAGCAGCTTCGGTGGGTCTCGCTCCTACGAGCAGTACTTC; CDR3 protein: CASSFGGSRSYEQYF
J gene: TRBJ2-4; clone size: .; D gene: .; V gene: TRBV6-6; CDR3 DNA: TGTGCCAGCAGTTATCCCATAGAAGCCAAAAACATTCAGTACTTC; CDR3 protein: CASSYPIEAKNIQYF
J gene: TRBJ2-1; clone size: .; D gene: .; V gene: TRBV7-2; CDR3 DNA: TGTGCCAGCAGCTTAGGTCCTAGCGTTAATGAGCAGTTCTTC; CDR3 protein: CASSLGPSVNEQFF
J gene: TRBJ1-1; clone size: .; D gene: .; V gene: TRBV5-6; CDR3 DNA: TGTGCCAGCAGTACCCTCAGAGAAGGGTACACTGAAGCTTTCTTT; CDR3 protein: CASSTLREGYTEAFF
J gene: TRBJ2-2; clone size: .; D gene: TRBD1; V gene: TRBV7-2; CDR3 DNA: TGTGCCAGCAGCTTCCAGGACAGGGTCCGCGGGGAGCTGTTTTTT; CDR3 protein: CASSFQDRVRGELFF
J gene: TRBJ1-1; clone size: .; D gene: .; V gene: TRBV5-5; CDR3 DNA: TGTGCCAGCAGCTTGTGGACAGTGAACACTGAAGCTTTCTTT; CDR3 protein: CASSLWTVNTEAFF
J gene: TRBJ1-4; clone size: .; D gene: TRBD1; V gene: TRBV19; CDR3 DNA: TGTGCCAGTAGTTTCGACAGGGTGGCAACTAATGAAAAACTGTTTTTT; CDR3 protein: CASSFDRVATNEKLFF
J gene: TRBJ2-7; clone size: once; D gene: TRBD1; V gene: TRBV7-3; CDR3 DNA: TGTGCCAGCAGCTTGGGACAGCTTGACGAGCAGTACTTC; CDR3 protein: CASSLGQLDEQYF
J gene: TRBJ2-5; clone size: .; D gene: .; V gene: TRBV11-2; CDR3 DNA: TGTGCCAGCAGCCAAAGACCGGACGAGCGTGAGACCCAGTACTTC; CDR3 protein: CASSQRPDERETQYF
J gene: TRBJ1-1; clone size: .; D gene: .; V gene: TRBV6-6; CDR3 DNA: TGTGCCAGCAGTTTTCCGGGACACCGGAACACTGAAGCTTTCTTT; CDR3 protein: CASSFPGHRNTEAFF
J gene: TRBJ2-5; clone size: .; D gene: .; V gene: TRBV10-1; CDR3 DNA: TGCGCCAGCAGTGATAACGTCGGGGAGACCCAGTACTTC; CDR3 protein: CASSDNVGETQYF
J gene: TRBJ1-1; clone size: few; D gene: TRBD1; V gene: TRBV7-2; CDR3 DNA: TGTGCCAGCAGCTATCCGGACAGGGAGGGCACTGAAGCTTTCTTT; CDR3 protein: CASSYPDREGTEAFF
J gene: TRBJ2-1; clone size: few; D gene: .; V gene: TRBV7-2; CDR3 DNA: TGTGCCAGCAGCTCAAGCGGCCGGCAGGGTAGGGTAAATGAGCAGTTCTTC; CDR3 protein: CASSSSGRQGRVNEQFF
J gene: TRBJ1-5; clone size: .; D gene: .; V gene: TRBV5-1; CDR3 DNA: TGCGCCAGCAGCCACGCCGTCGGTCAGCCCCAGCATTTT; CDR3 protein: CASSHAVGQPQHF
J gene: TRBJ2-5; clone size: .; D gene: .; V gene: TRBV21-1; CDR3 DNA: TGTGCCAGCTTGAGCCGGTTAAGTGAGACCCAGTACTTC; CDR3 protein: CASLSRLSETQYF
J gene: TRBJ1-3; clone size: .; D gene: .; V gene: TRBV9; CDR3 DNA: TGTGCCAGCAGCGTAGAAGGATCTGGAAACACCATATATTTT; CDR3 protein: CASSVEGSGNTIYF
J gene: TRBJ1-4; clone size: few; D gene: .; V gene: TRBV9; CDR3 DNA: TGTGCCAGCAGCGGAACAGGAAATTATGAAAAACTGTTTTTT; CDR3 protein: CASSGTGNYEKLFF
J gene: TRBJ2-3; clone size: once; D gene: .; V gene: TRBV5-1; CDR3 DNA: TGCGCCAGCATGAGGGGGGGTAGCACAGATACGCAGTATTTT; CDR3 protein: CASMRGGSTDTQYF
J gene: TRBJ2-1; clone size: .; D gene: TRBD1; V gene: TRBV27; CDR3 DNA: TGTGCCAGCAGTGAGGAGGGGACAGGGGGCAATGAGCAGTTCTTC; CDR3 protein: CASSEEGTGGNEQFF
J gene: TRBJ2-6; clone size: .; D gene: .; V gene: TRBV28; CDR3 DNA: TGTGCCAGCAGCCCCGACAGCTCTGGGGCCAACGTCCTGACTTTC; CDR3 protein: CASSPDSSGANVLTF
J gene: TRBJ2-7; clone size: few; D gene: TRBD1; V gene: TRBV19; CDR3 DNA: TGTGCCAGTACTTCGACAGGGTCTGCCTACGAGCAGTACTTC; CDR3 protein: CASTSTGSAYEQYF
J gene: TRBJ2-1; clone size: .; D gene: .; V gene: TRBV6-6; CDR3 DNA: TGTGCCAGCAGTTATCGAGCAGGGGCCTACAATGAGCAGTTCTTC; CDR3 protein: CASSYRAGAYNEQFF
J gene: TRBJ2-1; clone size: few; D gene: TRBD2; V gene: TRBV7-2; CDR3 DNA: TGTGCCAGCAGCTTAAATTCGGGGGGGTACAATGAGCAGTTCTTC; CDR3 protein: CASSLNSGGYNEQFF
J gene: TRBJ2-7; clone size: .; D gene: TRBD2; V gene: TRBV2; CDR3 DNA: TGTGCCAGCACTACGGGGGGGGGCACCTACGAGCAGTACTTC; CDR3 protein: CASTTGGGTYEQYF
J gene: TRBJ1-2; clone size: once; D gene: TRBD1; V gene: TRBV14; CDR3 DNA: TGTGCCAGCAGCCCACTCGGCCCGGGACAGGGGGTTGGCTACACCTTC; CDR3 protein: CASSPLGPGQGVGYTF
J gene: TRBJ1-4; clone size: .; D gene: .; V gene: TRBV27; CDR3 DNA: TGTGCCAGCAGTTCGCCACGAACAGGGTACGAAAAACTGTTTTTT; CDR3 protein: CASSSPRTGYEKLFF
J gene: TRBJ1-5; clone size: .; D gene: .; V gene: TRBV21-1; CDR3 DNA: TGTGCCAGCAGCCTCCGGGACAGGGCGTTAGACAATCAGCCCCAGCATTTT; CDR3 protein: CASSLRDRALDNQPQHF
J gene: TRBJ1-5; clone size: .; D gene: .; V gene: TRBV6-1; CDR3 DNA: TGTGCCAGCACCTCCGGGGCCATGGGCTATCAGCCCCAGCATTTT; CDR3 protein: CASTSGAMGYQPQHF